The clone carrying this T cell receptor beta chain has ten or more counts. Its target is unknown. From germline, CDR1 is ENHRY and CDR2 SYGVKD. J gave up 2 bases and V 6 bases, and 8 bases lay outside the gene matches. CDR3 length: 15 amino acids. The data stem from a study of identical twins. Study-wide results and limits: The study found that models underestimated out-of-frame TCR alpha sharing in monozygotic twins.

Unique molecular identifiers were present on the cDNA, and a universal primer site came from template switching. MiXCR, run by TCRdb on the 5' RACE reads, gives a single entry per CDR3 protein. This sample has about 690,000 distinct CDR3 sequences, with roughly 6% found just once. Specimen: naive T cells sorted from blood. The TCR comes from a man aged 18 to 29 in good health. The chain recombines TRBV10-3 with TRBJ2-3; 7 nucleotides line up with TRBD2. The DNA for the CDR3 is TGTGCCATCAGCTCGCGGGAGCTCACCACAGATACGCAGTATTTT. It specifies CAISSRELTTDTQYF.